Detailed here is one TCR beta chain. The CDR3 is made up of 17 amino acids. The germline V gene has CDR1 KGHDR and CDR2 SFDVKD. V trimming: 10 bases; J trimming: 6 bases; junction bases outside the gene matches: 18. This sample was taken from a study of blood T cell repertoires in COVID-19. Looking at the study overall: There were acute and convalescent COVID-19 samples, and they came from the United States, Italy and Spain. T cells, B-cell-depleted T cells, or PBMCs provided the cDNA or gDNA that served as material.

Participant ages covered about 18 to 89 years across about two dozen US areas. Which cohort a participant joined came from the clinical history participants gave. The protocol was immunoSEQ multiplex PCR, while the TCRdb copy is restricted to in-frame clones and leaves out a portion. The sample consists of about 60,000 clones, approximately 81% of them appearing once. The V and J genes are TRBV24-1 and TRBJ1-2, with TRBD1 identical over 11 bases. What was sequenced was PBMCs or T cells enriched from blood (not recorded which). The sequence came from a woman in her thirties or forties with acute COVID-19. The CDR3 DNA sequence: TGTGCCACGAGTAACACCCCGGGACAGGGGGTTCTTGATGGCTACACCTTC. Translation: CATSNTPGQGVLDGYTF.